This T cell receptor beta chain comes out of a study of identifying expanded T cells in peripheral blood. Whole-study results and caveats: Differentially abundant clones: 1 to 1.5 between replicates, 16.4 at approximately 13 days, more than 18 at four. Clone count variance between approximately two-week samples rose with total template count.

This clone was observed a handful of times. Antigen unknown. CDR3 length equals 11 residues. Healthy donors had no documented immune events, such as infections, while sampled. TCRdb keeps only in-frame clones here, not all; method: immunoSEQ multiplex PCR. The sample consists of under 150,000 clones, 75% to 90% of them appearing once. The source of this sequence is a person aged 18 to 69 in good health. The sequencing input was blood. The chain links TRBV21-1 to TRBJ1-4. TRBV21-1 is a documented pseudogene. The CDR3 protein is CASSGHPGPNF. The CDR3 bases are TGTGCCAGCAGCGGCCACCCGGGACCTAATTTT.